The present entry profiles one TCR beta chain with its context. The same CDR3 can be traced to other DNA sequences in this sample. Naive CD8 cells, CD45RO-negative and positively selected for CCR7, excluded terminally differentiated effector memory CD45RA+ cells. Per germline, CDR1 SEHNR and CDR2 FQNEAQ (reference sequence). Trimming took off 4 bases at V and 0 bases at J, with 4 bases between the two ends. This CDR3 has 13 residues. These data belong to a study of shared clonotypes between healthy human individuals. Assay: immunoSEQ multiplex PCR; the TCRdb copy retains only in-frame clones and omits some. Among some 1,900,000 clones listed, 85% to 95% were seen once.

The rearrangement links TRBV7-9 to TRBJ2-1; D call uncertain. The sequenced sample consisted of naive CD8+ T cells sorted from blood. This receptor was taken from a man aged 18 to 35 in good health. CDR3 DNA: TGTGCCAGCAGCTCGAGCTCCTACAATGAGCAGTTCTTC. Protein product: CASSSSSYNEQFF. Using reference TRBV7-9 and TRBJ2-1 for the parts outside the CDR3, the full variable domain is DTGVSQNPRHKITKRGQNVTFRCDPISEHNRLYWYRQTLGQGPEFLTYFQNEAQLEKSRLLSDRFSAERPKGSFSTLEIQRTEQGDSAMYLCASSSSSYNEQFFGPGTRLTVL.